This TCR beta chain derives from a study of T cells in Graves' hyperthyroidism and ophthalmopathy. This clonotype occurred a few times. Not enrolled were patients with uncontrolled infection, other autoimmune disease, pregnancy or lactation. Each diagnosis was grounded in clinical symptoms, serum thyroxine and TRAb, thyroid ultrasound, and orbital computed tomography. Amplification yielded TCR beta CDR3 regions, with RNA transcripts as the source. Researchers ran a first-round RT-PCR on the TCR CDR3 using the HTBI primer set. TCRdb re-analysed the multiplex PCR reads in MiXCR, keeping a single row per CDR3 protein. The sample has 480,000 or so distinct CDR3 sequences, about an eighth seen once. V dropped 6 bases and J dropped 6 bases, with 15 bases sitting between them. This CDR3 contains 13 residues. From germline, CDR1 is SEHNR and CDR2 FQNEAQ (reference sequence).

The TCR sequence derives from a woman aged 18-29 years with Graves' hyperthyroidism. Sequenced: blood. The chain employs TRBV7-9 and TRBJ2-7; tentative D call: TRBD1 (6 bases). CDR3 protein: CASSYQGGLEQYV. CDR3 nucleotide sequence: TGTGCCAGCAGTTATCAAGGGGGTCTCGAGCAGTACGTC.